This T cell receptor beta chain came from a study of blood T cell repertoires in COVID-19. Looking at the study overall: Collection of acute and convalescent COVID-19 samples took place in the United States, Italy and Spain. T cells, B-cell-depleted T cells, or PBMCs provided the cDNA or gDNA that served as material.

Methods used by the authors: Researchers report that nucleated cell counts were estimated from reference gene primer amplification. This table comes from immunoSEQ multiplex PCR, and its TCRdb copy is limited to in-frame clones, with some not included. That table supplies the V and J calls and clone size; D and trimming were determined from the DNA. This sample has approximately 230,000 clones; roughly 80% occur once, and the top ten carry about 10%. The CDR3 is 15 residues long. Germline loops: CDR1 MNHEY, CDR2 SVGEGT. The ends were cut back, 5 bases at V and 5 bases at J, with 16 bases in the middle.

Sequences were obtained from peripheral blood. This TCR was recovered from a man older than 75 with acute or convalescent COVID-19. The genes are TRBV6-2 or TRBV6-3 and TRBJ1-5; a possible D gene is TRBD1 (5 bases). The CDR3 protein is CASSPREGWDQPQHF. CDR3 bases: TGTGCCAGCAGTCCCAGGGAGGGCTGGGATCAGCCCCAGCATTTT.